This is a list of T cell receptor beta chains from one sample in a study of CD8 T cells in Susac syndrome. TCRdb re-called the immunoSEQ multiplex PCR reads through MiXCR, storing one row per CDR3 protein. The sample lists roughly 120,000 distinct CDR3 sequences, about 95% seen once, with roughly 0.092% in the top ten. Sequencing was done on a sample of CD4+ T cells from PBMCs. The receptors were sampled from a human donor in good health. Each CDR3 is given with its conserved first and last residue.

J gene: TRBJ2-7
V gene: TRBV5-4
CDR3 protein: CASSLRDRGYEQYF

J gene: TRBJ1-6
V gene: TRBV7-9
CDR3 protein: CASSHRRSGSALHF

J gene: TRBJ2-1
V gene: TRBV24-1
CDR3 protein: CATSDSGGRGPDNEQFF

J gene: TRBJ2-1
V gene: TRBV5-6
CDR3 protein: CASSPQMVAGVRNEQFF

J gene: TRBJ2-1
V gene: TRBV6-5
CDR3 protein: CASSSRLAGLTNNEQFF

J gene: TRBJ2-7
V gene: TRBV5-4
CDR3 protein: CASRKGARDSYEQYF

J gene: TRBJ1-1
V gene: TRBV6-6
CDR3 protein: CASSSDRGAEAFF

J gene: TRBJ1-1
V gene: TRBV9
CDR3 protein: CASSVGRDSRMNTEAFF

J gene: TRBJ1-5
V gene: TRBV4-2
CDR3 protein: CASSQVGQGFSNQPQHF

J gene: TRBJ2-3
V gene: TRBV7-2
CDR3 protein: CASSYARGSTDTQYF

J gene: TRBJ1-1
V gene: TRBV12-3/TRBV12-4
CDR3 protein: CASTVYQNTEAFF

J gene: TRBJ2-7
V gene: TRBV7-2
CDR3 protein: CASSPGPWDEQYF

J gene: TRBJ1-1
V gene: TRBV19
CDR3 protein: CASSTGPNTEAFF

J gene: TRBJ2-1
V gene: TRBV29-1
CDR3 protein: CSVNSGGYNEQFF

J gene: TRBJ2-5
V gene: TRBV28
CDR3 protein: CASSFAGWTGQETQYF

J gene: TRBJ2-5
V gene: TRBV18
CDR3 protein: CASSLSWIAGGQETQYF

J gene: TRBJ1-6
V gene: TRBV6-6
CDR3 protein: CASTRGQDNSPLHF

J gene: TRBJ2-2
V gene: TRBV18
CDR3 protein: CASSPWGSQSEELFF

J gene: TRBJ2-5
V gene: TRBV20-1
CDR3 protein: CSAGSGTGVETQYF

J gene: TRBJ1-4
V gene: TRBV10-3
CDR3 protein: CAISAEGRDEKLFF

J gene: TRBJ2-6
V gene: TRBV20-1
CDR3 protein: CSATDSGANVLTF

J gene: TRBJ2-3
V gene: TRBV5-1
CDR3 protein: CASRSGYKSDTQYF

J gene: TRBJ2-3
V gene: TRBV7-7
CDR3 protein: CASSLLAGGESTQYF

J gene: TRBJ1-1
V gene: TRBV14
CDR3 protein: CASSHRWGGTQSNTEAFF

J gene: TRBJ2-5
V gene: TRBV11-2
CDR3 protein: CASSLGVMNGQQETQYF

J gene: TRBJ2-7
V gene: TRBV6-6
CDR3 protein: CASRISGDLNEQYF

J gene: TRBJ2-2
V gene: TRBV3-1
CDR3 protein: CASSPHGEGTGELFF

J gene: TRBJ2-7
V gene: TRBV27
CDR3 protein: CASRLAGGDTYEQYF

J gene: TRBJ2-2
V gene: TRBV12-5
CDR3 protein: CASVAALNTGELFF

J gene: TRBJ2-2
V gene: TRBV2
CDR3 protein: CASKETGEIFF

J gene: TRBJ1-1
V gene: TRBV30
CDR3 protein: CAWSVKETGAFF

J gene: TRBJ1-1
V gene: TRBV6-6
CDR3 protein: CASSYSFRKNTEAFF

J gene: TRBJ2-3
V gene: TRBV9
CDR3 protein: CASSVTPSRQDTQYF

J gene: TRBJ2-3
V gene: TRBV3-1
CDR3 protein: CASSSGTSDDTQYF

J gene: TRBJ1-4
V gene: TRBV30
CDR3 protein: CAWSNREGEKLFF

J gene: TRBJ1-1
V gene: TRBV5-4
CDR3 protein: CASSLEQITEAFF

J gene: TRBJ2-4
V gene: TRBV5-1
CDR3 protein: CASSLVASGITKNIQYF

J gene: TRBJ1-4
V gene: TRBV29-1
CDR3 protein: CSVAGDGEKLFF

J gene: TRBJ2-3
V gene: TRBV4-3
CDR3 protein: CASSQEGQSTDTQYF

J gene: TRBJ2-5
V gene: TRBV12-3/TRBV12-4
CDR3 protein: CASRLGLRETQYF

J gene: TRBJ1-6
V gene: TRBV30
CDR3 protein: CAWSVLGDSPLHF

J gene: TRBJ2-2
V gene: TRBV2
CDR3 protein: CASSTLGGMSTGELFF

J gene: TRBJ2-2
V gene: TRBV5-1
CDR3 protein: CASSPEGTSEGTGELFF

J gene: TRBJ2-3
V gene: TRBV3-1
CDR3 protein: CATSDTNTDTQYF

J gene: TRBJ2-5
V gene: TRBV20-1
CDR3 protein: CSALGGVGQYF

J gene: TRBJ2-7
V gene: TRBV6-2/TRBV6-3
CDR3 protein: CASSYSNGGGSSYEQYF

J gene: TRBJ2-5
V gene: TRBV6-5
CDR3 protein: CASSQPIEGTQYF

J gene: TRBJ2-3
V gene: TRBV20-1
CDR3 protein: CSAILRLGGDTQYF

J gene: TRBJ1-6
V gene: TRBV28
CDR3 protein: CASSLLGRDNSPLHF

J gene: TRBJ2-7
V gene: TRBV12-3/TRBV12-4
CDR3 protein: CASSLWGFGSSYEQYF

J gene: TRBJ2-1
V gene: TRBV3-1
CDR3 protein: CASSQGGLALEQFF

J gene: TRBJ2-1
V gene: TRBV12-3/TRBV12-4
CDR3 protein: CASSPDPRNNEQFF

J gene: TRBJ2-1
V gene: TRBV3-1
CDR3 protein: CASSQEGARNWQFF